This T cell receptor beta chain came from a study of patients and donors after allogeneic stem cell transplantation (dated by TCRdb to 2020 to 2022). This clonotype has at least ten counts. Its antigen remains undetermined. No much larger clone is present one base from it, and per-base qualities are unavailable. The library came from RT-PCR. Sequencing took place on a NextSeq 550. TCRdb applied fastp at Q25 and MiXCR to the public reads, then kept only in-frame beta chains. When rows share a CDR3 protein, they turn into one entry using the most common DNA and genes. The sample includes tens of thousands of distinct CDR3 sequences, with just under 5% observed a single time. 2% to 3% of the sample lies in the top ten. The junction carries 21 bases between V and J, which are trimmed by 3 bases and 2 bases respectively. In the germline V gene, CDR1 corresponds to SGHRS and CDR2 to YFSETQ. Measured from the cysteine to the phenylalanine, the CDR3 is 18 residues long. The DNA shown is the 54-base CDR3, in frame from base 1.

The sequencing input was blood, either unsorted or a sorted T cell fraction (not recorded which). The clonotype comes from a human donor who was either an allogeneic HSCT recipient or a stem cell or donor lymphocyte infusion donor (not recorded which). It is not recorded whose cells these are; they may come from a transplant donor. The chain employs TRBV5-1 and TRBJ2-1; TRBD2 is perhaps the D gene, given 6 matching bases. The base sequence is TGCGCCAGCAGCTCCGGACGACGGGGGAGCCGCCCCTACAATGAGCAGTTCTTC. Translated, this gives CASSSGRRGSRPYNEQFF.